The 25 T cell receptor beta chains reported below all come from one sample, sequenced in a study of molecular identifiers for immune sequencing clone quantification. TCRdb re-derived calls from the PCR reads in MiXCR, one entry per CDR3 protein. The profile shows approximately 630,000 distinct CDR3 sequences, about 25% of them singletons. Sample: naive CD8+ T cells from blood, with Jurkat cell RNA spiked in. Subset reported: FACS-sorted CD8+CD4-CCR7+CD45RA+ naive T cells. The source of these receptors is a human donor in good health. Some libraries in this study had Jurkat cell RNA spiked in.

This clonotype was seen only a few times. This may come from a read error, since a much larger clone is one base off. The J gene is TRBJ2-2, the V gene TRBV29-1, with D possibly matching TRBD2 (5 bases). The CDR3 runs 11 residues. CDR1 and CDR2 from the germline V gene are SQVTM and ANQGSEA. CDR3 DNA sequence: TGCAGCTGTTTGGCCACCGGGGAGCTGTTATTT. Translation: CSCLATGELLF.

This clonotype was found once. This may arise from a read error, as a much more abundant clone is one base away. This chain uses TRBV10-2 with TRBJ1-5; D is unclear. This CDR3 is 12 amino acids long. V was shortened by 8 bases and J by 11 bases, with 16 bases between the two germline ends. Germline V gene sequence: CDR1 WSHSY, CDR2 SAAADI. CDR3 amino acids: CASPRPFVAQHF. CDR3 coding DNA: TGCGCCAGCCCCCGGCCCTTCGTGGCCCAGCATTTT.

At least ten counts were recorded for this clonotype. The chain couples TRBV5-1 to TRBJ2-7; D unresolved. Trimming took 4 bases from V and 1 from J, leaving 12 bases between them. CDR3 length: 14 residues. In germline, CDR1 is SGHRS, CDR2 YFSETQ. CDR3 region: CASSTSSWSYEQYF. The DNA for the CDR3 is TGCGCCAGCAGCACTTCATCGTGGTCCTACGAGCAGTACTTC. The whole variable domain, filled in from reference TRBV5-1 and TRBJ2-7, reads KAGVTQTPRYLIKTRGQQVTLSCSPISGHRSVSWYQQTPGQGLQFLFEYFSETQRNKGNFPGRFSGRQFSNSRSEMNVSTLELGDSALYLCASSTSSWSYEQYFGPGTRLTVT.

Regarding this clonotype: This may come from a read error, since a much larger clone is one base off. The chain carries TRBV5-1 and TRBJ2-7; D is uncertain. Between the trimmed V and J ends, which lost 7 bases and 3 bases, there was a span of 17 bases. This CDR3 is 14 amino acids long. Germline-derived CDR1 and CDR2 are SGHRS and YFSETQ. The CDR3 region is CASGAEPSHYEQYF. CDR3 coding DNA: TGCGCCAGCGGCGCCGAACCAAGTCACTACGAGCAGTACTTC.

The CDR3 nucleotides are TGTGCCTGGAGTGGGAGGGGAACTGACCAGACGAACGAACCCTCCTACGAGCAGTACTTC. Translation: CAWSGRGTDQTNEPSYEQYF. This chain links TRBV30 with TRBJ2-7, with D tentatively TRBD2 (6 bases). Germline CDR1 reads GTSNPN; CDR2 reads SVGIG (reference sequence). V was cut by 1 base and J by 0 bases, with 28 bases left in between. This CDR3 comprises 20 residues.

The chain couples TRBV4-3 to TRBJ1-1; D is possibly TRBD1 (5 bases). CDR3 length: 16 residues. Trimming removed 0 bases from V and 1 base from J, with 12 bases in between. Germline lookup yields CDR1 LGHNA and CDR2 YSLEER. The CDR3 loop reads CASSQDFGAKNTEAFF. CDR3 DNA sequence: TGCGCCAGCAGCCAAGATTTCGGGGCGAAGAACACTGAAGCTTTCTTT.

This clonotype was seen ten or more times. The rearrangement links TRBV15 to TRBJ2-1, with 7 bases aligning to TRBD1. CDR3 length: 16 amino acids. CDR1 is LNHNV and CDR2 is YYDKDF in the germline V gene (reference sequence). After removal of 0 bases from V and 4 bases from J, the junction contained 6 bases not matched to a gene. For the CDR3, the DNA is TGTGCCACCAGCAGAGAAGTTGGGGACAGATACAATGAGCAGTTCTTC. Its translation is CATSREVGDRYNEQFF.

This clonotype has a single count. The chain carries TRBV19 and TRBJ2-7, with 9 nucleotides matching TRBD1. Trimming took 5 bases from V and 4 from J; bases not matched to a gene: 9. The CDR3 is 15 residues long. Germline-derived CDR1 and CDR2 are LNHDA and SQIVND (reference sequence). CDR3 sequence (DNA): TGTGCCAGTAGTGTTTCGATGACAGGGGGATACGAGCAGTACTTC. Protein sequence: CASSVSMTGGYEQYF.

This clonotype was seen more than once but under ten times. The V call is TRBV7-2, the J call TRBJ1-4, with TRBD1 matching 7 bases. Germline CDR1 SGHTA, CDR2 FQGNSA. Losses at the gene ends were 5 bases for V and 2 bases for J; bases not matched to a gene: 8. CDR3 length: 16 residues. CDR3: CASSPGTAPTNEKLFF. The DNA for the CDR3 is TGTGCCAGCAGCCCGGGGACAGCACCTACTAATGAAAAACTGTTTTTT.

The chain joins TRBV5-3 to TRBJ2-7; D not resolved. TRBV5-3 is an ORF, and what it does is uncertain. There are 13 residues in the CDR3. Trimming removed 10 bases from V and 6 bases from J, with 20 bases in between. CDR3 protein: CAGSLSVLREQYF. For the CDR3, the DNA is TGTGCCGGCAGCTTGAGCGTGTTGCGCGAGCAGTACTTC.

This clonotype turned up a few times. The chain employs TRBV24-1 and TRBJ1-4; 8 bases map to TRBD1. The V and J ends lost 1 base and 13 bases, in that order; junction bases with no gene match: 7. The CDR3 is 14 residues long. Germline-derived CDR1 and CDR2 are KGHDR and SFDVKD. CDR3 bases: TGTGCCACCAGTGATTTTACAGGACAGGGTGGACTGTTTTTT. It specifies CATSDFTGQGGLFF.

In this sample, this clonotype turned up a few times. The V and J genes are TRBV6-1 and TRBJ2-1; 14 nucleotides line up with TRBD2. The CDR3 has 18 residues. Per the germline V gene, CDR1 is MNHNS and CDR2 is SASEGT. Trimming took 6 bases from V and 0 from J; bases not matched to a gene: 7. CDR3 region: CASRGTSGSTSSYNEQFF. Here the CDR3 DNA reads TGTGCCAGCAGGGGGACTAGCGGGAGCACGAGCTCCTACAATGAGCAGTTCTTC.

Points on this clonotype: A much larger clone sits a single nucleotide away, making a read error possible. The rearrangement joins TRBV20-1 to TRBJ2-3, with D perhaps TRBD1 (5 bases). The germline CDR1 and CDR2 sequences are DFQATT and SNEGSKA (reference sequence). The CDR3 runs to 13 residues. DNA for the CDR3: TGCAGTGCTGAACACCCCAGCACAGGTACGCAGTATTTT. This codes for CSAEHPSTGTQYF.

This clonotype was observed at least ten times. The CDR3 loop reads CASSQDSWTGGTEAFF. The CDR3 nucleotides read TGCGCCAGCAGCCAAGATAGCTGGACAGGGGGCACTGAAGCTTTCTTT. V is TRBV4-3 and J is TRBJ1-1; 10 nucleotides line up with TRBD1. The length of the CDR3 is 16 residues. Germline V gene sequence: CDR1 LGHNA, CDR2 YSLEER. Trimming at V came to 0 bases and at J to 4 bases, leaving 5 bases not matched to a gene.

This clonotype has only one observation. This chain connects TRBV4-3 to TRBJ2-3; 12 bases match TRBD2. The CDR3 is 16 residues long. Germline CDR1 LGHNA, CDR2 YSLEER. V lost 5 bases to trimming and J lost 6 bases; unmatched junction nucleotides: 9. The CDR3, as DNA: TGCGCCAGCAGCGATAAACTAGCGGGGGGCCCGGATACGCAGTATTTT. Its translation: CASSDKLAGGPDTQYF.

This clonotype was seen many times. This chain links TRBV4-1 with TRBJ2-1; unclear D gene. Deletions cut 3 bases from V and 5 bases from J, with 5 bases between. CDR1 and CDR2 from the germline V gene are MGHRA and YSYEKL. The CDR3 runs 12 residues. For the CDR3, the DNA is TGCGCCAGCAGCCACCGAAACAATGAGCAGTTCTTC. Translated: CASSHRNNEQFF.

Note on this clonotype: One base away lies a much larger clone, so this may be a sequencing read error. The V and J genes are TRBV4-1 and TRBJ1-5; D is perhaps TRBD1 (6 bases). The CDR3 covers 16 residues. CDR1 is MGHRA, CDR2 YSYEKL, per germline. CDR3 nucleotide sequence: TGCGCCCGCAGCCAAGTCCCGGACAGAAGCAATCAGCCCCAGCATTTT. This gives the protein CARSQVPDRSNQPQHF.

This clonotype was seen more than once but under ten times. The gene calls are TRBV5-1 and TRBJ2-7; TRBD1 agrees at 7 bases. Trimming at V came to 5 bases and at J to 5 bases, leaving 16 bases not matched to a gene. Germline values: CDR1 SGHRS, CDR2 YFSETQ. The CDR3 is 16 amino acids. CDR3 amino acids: CASSFETGKKLDEQYF. The CDR3 DNA reads TGCGCCAGCAGTTTTGAGACAGGGAAGAAGCTCGACGAGCAGTACTTC.

This clonotype was seen ten or more times. The rearrangement joins TRBV4-3 to TRBJ1-5, with no clear D. The CDR3 spans 15 residues. CDR1 and CDR2 from the germline V gene are LGHNA and YSLEER. V lost 0 bases and J 1 base, leaving 7 bases between the germline ends. CDR3 loop: CASSQDYESNQPQHF. The CDR3 region has the DNA TGCGCCAGCAGCCAAGATTATGAGAGCAATCAGCCCCAGCATTTT.

On this clonotype: A read error may explain this, as a much larger clone is one base away. The gene calls are TRBV3-1 and TRBJ2-2; possibly TRBD1 for D (5 bases). The CDR3 runs 17 residues. The germline V gene has CDR1 LGHDT and CDR2 YNNKEL (reference sequence). CDR3 residues: CASSLHLDSANTEELFF. In DNA form, the CDR3 reads TGTGCCAGCAGCCTCCATCTTGACAGTGCGAACACCGAGGAGCTGTTTTTT. The variable domain in full, completed from reference TRBV3-1 and TRBJ2-2, reads DTAVSQTPKYLVTQMGNDKSIKCEQNLGHDTMYWYKQDSKKFLKIMFSYNNKELIINETVPNRFSPKSPDKAHLNLHINSLELGDSAVYFCASSLHLDSANTEELFFGEGSRLTVL.

This clonotype has a handful of counts. The chain has TRBV7-6 and TRBJ2-1; a weak D match, TRBD1 (5 bases). The CDR3 contains 13 residues. The germline CDR1 and CDR2 sequences are SGHVS and FNYEAQ. The V end was cut by 4 bases, the J end by 9 bases, with 13 bases between. CDR3 amino acids: CASSSDSIGEQFF. The CDR3 DNA sequence: TGTGCCAGCAGCTCAGACAGTATTGGTGAGCAGTTCTTC.

The genes are TRBV5-6 and TRBJ2-7, with 9 bases matching TRBD2. CDR3 length: 16 amino acids. The junction had 12 bases not matched to a gene; V was cut back by 5 bases and J by 3 bases. CDR1 is SGHDT, CDR2 YYEEEE, per germline. CDR3 nucleotides: TGTGCCAGCAGGCTCCATGGTGCGGGAGGGCACTACGAGCAGTACTTC. Its translation is CASRLHGAGGHYEQYF.

Comments on this clonotype: This could be a read error, since a much larger clone is one nucleotide away. V and J are TRBV6-5 and TRBJ1-5; the match to TRBD1 covers 8 bases. V trimming: 7 bases; J trimming: 5 bases; junction bases outside the gene matches: 13. Germline loops: CDR1 MNHEY, CDR2 SVGAGI. CDR3 length: 16 residues. The CDR3, as DNA: TGTGCCAGCAACCCCTCAAACAGGGGGTTCGATCAGCCCCAGCATTTT. This gives the protein CASNPSNRGFDQPQHF.

The count of this clonotype is one. This sequence joins TRBV30 and TRBJ2-5; 9 bases align to TRBD2. Trimming removed 3 bases from V and 1 base from J; junction bases left unmatched: 12. Germline values: CDR1 GTSNPN, CDR2 SVGIG (reference sequence). The CDR3 has 17 residues. CDR3 residues: CAWSRLADLLIQETQYF. DNA for the CDR3: TGTGCCTGGAGCCGACTAGCGGACCTTTTGATCCAAGAGACCCAGTACTTC.

A remark on this clonotype: This may be a read error, as it is one base from a much larger clone. The chain employs TRBV7-9 and TRBJ1-4; D call uncertain. From germline, CDR1 is SEHNR and CDR2 FQNEAQ (reference sequence). This CDR3 contains 14 residues. Trimming took 3 bases from V and 3 from J, leaving 8 bases between them. This CDR3 is CASSLCSANEKLFF. CDR3 coding DNA: TGTGCCAGCAGCTTGTGTTCTGCTAATGAAAAACTGTTTTTT. The entire variable domain, with the rest obtained from reference TRBV7-9 and TRBJ1-4, is as follows: DTGVSQNPRHKITKRGQNVTFRCDPISEHNRLYWYRQTLGQGPEFLTYFQNEAQLEKSRLLSDRFSAERPKGSFSTLEIQRTEQGDSAMYLCASSLCSANEKLFFGSGTQLSVL.